This TCR beta chain stems from a study of shared clonotypes between healthy human individuals. Study-wide results and caveats: Clonotypes which were not shared had lower generation probabilities than clonotypes that all four donors shared.

Method: immunoSEQ multiplex PCR; TCRdb's copy keeps in-frame clones and lacks some. The table shows hundreds of thousands of clones, with around 96% occurring only once. The CDR3 contains 15 residues. The V gene lost 1 base and the J gene lost 0 bases, with 8 bases spanning the gap. Germline V gives CDR1 SGHAT, CDR2 FQNNGV. Remarks on this clone: Its matching antigen is unknown.

Recent acute infections and vaccinations were absent in the healthy HIV-negative adult donors. The gene calls are TRBV11-2 and TRBJ2-3, with D unclear. The sequence came from a man aged 25 to 45 in good health. The sequenced material came from memory CD8+ T cells sorted from blood. Indicated subset: CD45RO+ cells pooled with CCR7-negative TemRA cells. The CDR3 sequence is CASSLGTLSTDTQYF. CDR3 DNA: TGTGCCAGCAGCTTAGGGACCCTCAGCACAGATACGCAGTATTTT.